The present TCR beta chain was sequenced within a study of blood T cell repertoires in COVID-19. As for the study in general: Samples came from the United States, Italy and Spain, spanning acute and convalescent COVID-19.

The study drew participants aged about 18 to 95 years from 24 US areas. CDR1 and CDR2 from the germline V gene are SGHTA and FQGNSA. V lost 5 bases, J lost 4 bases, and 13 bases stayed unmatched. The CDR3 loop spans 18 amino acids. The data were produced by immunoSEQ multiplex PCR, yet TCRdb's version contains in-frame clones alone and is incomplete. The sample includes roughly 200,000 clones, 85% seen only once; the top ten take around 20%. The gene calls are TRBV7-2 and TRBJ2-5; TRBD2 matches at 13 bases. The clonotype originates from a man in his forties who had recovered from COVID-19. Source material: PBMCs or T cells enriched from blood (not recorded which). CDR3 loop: CASSLRRTSGSNRETQYF. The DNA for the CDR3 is TGTGCCAGCAGCCTAAGACGGACTAGCGGGAGTAATAGAGAGACCCAGTACTTC.